This TCR beta chain was observed in a study of response to subunit inactivated influenza vaccine. Broader study findings: Authors suggested each seasonal influenza vaccination recruits few new T cells.

Each CDR3 protein gets one entry after TCRdb re-called the RT-PCR reads with MiXCR. This sample has some 480,000 distinct CDR3 sequences; approximately 11% occur once, and the top ten carry approximately 12%. As concerns this clonotype: Its antigen remains unknown.

The germline V gene encodes CDR1 MNHEY and CDR2 SVGAGI. Trimming pared 0 bases from V and 5 bases from J, leaving 8 bases between. The CDR3 length is 14 residues. The TCR sequence derives from a middle-aged man who received an inactivated influenza vaccine. The specimen comprised PBMCs from blood, sampled 45 days after vaccination. J is TRBJ2-1 and V is TRBV6-5; D uncertain. This CDR3 reads CASSYSLGNNEQFF. In DNA, the CDR3 is TGTGCCAGCAGTTACTCGCTAGGGAACAATGAGCAGTTCTTC.